This T cell receptor (beta chain) was captured in a study of blood T cell repertoires in COVID-19. The method was immunoSEQ multiplex PCR; TCRdb's version includes in-frame clones alone and lacks a portion of them. The table lists some 290,000 clones, 85% to 90% of them singletons, with approximately 12% in the top ten. Per the germline V gene, CDR1 is SGHRS and CDR2 is YFSETQ. Trimming stripped 5 bases from V and 6 bases from J, with 17 bases between. The CDR3 has 15 residues. V and J are TRBV5-1 and TRBJ2-2, with D possibly being TRBD2 (5 bases). The source of this sequence is a woman under 40 with COVID-19, enrolled during active disease. The sequenced material came from peripheral blood. The CDR3 here is CASSESGSGSGELFF. The CDR3 DNA reads as TGCGCCAGCAGTGAGAGCGGCTCCGGGTCCGGGGAGCTGTTTTTT.